This TCR beta chain comes out of a study of graft-versus-host responses after intestinal transplantation. TCRdb keeps only in-frame clones here, not all; method: immunoSEQ multiplex PCR. Of approximately 85,000 clones in the sample, more than 85% were seen once. J gave up 8 bases and V 1 base, and 14 bases lay outside the gene matches. Germline V gene sequence: CDR1 MGHRA, CDR2 YSYEKL. CDR3 size: 18 residues. Points on this clone: What it binds is not known.

The TCR comes from a human donor who was the organ donor for an intestinal transplant. This chain connects TRBV4-1 to TRBJ2-1; 10 bases map to TRBD2. Source: unstimulated CD8+ T cells sorted from spleen or lymph node cells, taken before transplant. CDR3 amino acids: CASSQGDSLAGELDEQFF. As DNA, the CDR3 is TGCGCCAGCAGCCAAGGGGACTCCCTAGCGGGAGAATTGGATGAGCAGTTCTTC.